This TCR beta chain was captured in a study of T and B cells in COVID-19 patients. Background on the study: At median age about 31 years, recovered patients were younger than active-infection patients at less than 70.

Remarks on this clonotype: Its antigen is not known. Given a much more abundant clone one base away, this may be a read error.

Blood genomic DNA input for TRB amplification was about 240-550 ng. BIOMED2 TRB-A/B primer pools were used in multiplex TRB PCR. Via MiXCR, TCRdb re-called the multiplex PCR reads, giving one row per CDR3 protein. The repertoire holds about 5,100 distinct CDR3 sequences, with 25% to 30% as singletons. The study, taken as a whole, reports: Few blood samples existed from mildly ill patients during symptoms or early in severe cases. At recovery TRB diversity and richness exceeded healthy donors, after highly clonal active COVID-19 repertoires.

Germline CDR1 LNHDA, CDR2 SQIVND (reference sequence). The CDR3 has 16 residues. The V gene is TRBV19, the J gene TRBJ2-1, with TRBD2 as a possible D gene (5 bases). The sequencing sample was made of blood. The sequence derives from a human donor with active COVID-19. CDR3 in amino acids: CTSSSADGVKANEQFF. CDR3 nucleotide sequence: TGTACCAGTAGTTCCGCGGACGGGGTGAAGGCAAATGAGCAGTTCTTC.